The 24 T cell receptor beta chains given below trace back to one sample, sequenced in a study of CD8 T cells in ankylosing spondylitis. Using its own MiXCR run on the 5' RACE reads, TCRdb lists one record per CDR3 protein. The data show about 52,000 distinct CDR3 sequences, 6.5% to 8% seen once. Sequenced material: blood, either unsorted or a sorted T cell fraction (not recorded which). These receptors were collected from a female donor with ankylosing spondylitis or in good health (not recorded which).

This chain connects TRBV5-6 to TRBJ2-1; no clear D. Germline CDR1 SGHDT, CDR2 YYEEEE. V lost 6 bases and J 9 bases, leaving 16 bases between the germline ends. The CDR3 covers 13 residues. The CDR3 is CASTDAGFGEQFF. The CDR3 coding sequence is TGTGCCAGCACTGATGCTGGTTTTGGTGAGCAGTTCTTC.

This clonotype was seen repeatedly, ten times or more. J is TRBJ1-2 and V is TRBV29-1; TRBD1 matches 10 bases. V dropped 6 bases and J dropped 12; count of bases not matched to a gene: 10. This CDR3 spans 12 amino acids. Per germline, CDR1 SQVTM and CDR2 ANQGSEA. The DNA for the CDR3 is TGCAGCGTGAAACGGACAGGGGGAGATGACACCTTC. Translation: CSVKRTGGDDTF.

In this sample, this clonotype turned up many times. The V call is TRBV12-3 or TRBV12-4, the J call TRBJ2-7, with a weak D call TRBD1 (5 bases). This CDR3 spans 13 amino acids. Deletions cut 3 bases from V and 3 bases from J, with 9 bases between. In DNA form, the CDR3 reads TGTGCCAGCAGTTTTGGGGCAGGCTACGAGCAGTACTTC. Amino acids: CASSFGAGYEQYF.

Only a few counts were recorded for this clonotype. V gene TRBV6-1 combines with J gene TRBJ1-3, with no clear D. The ends were cut back, 6 bases at V and 0 bases at J, with 9 bases in the middle. This CDR3 has 14 residues. Germline V gene lookup returns CDR1 MNHNS and CDR2 SASEGT. CDR3 nucleotide sequence: TGTGCCAGCAGCCTCAGGCGCTCTGGAAACACCATATATTTT. The encoded protein is CASSLRRSGNTIYF.

This clonotype has ten or more counts. The rearrangement uses TRBV5-6 and TRBJ2-3; the match to TRBD2 covers 15 bases. The germline CDR1 and CDR2 sequences are SGHDT and YYEEEE. Trimming took 7 bases from V and 5 from J; bases not matched to a gene: 5. The CDR3 totals 15 residues. CDR3 nucleotides: TGTGCCAGCGGGACTAGCGGGGGGAGAAAAGATACGCAGTATTTT. This gives the protein CASGTSGGRKDTQYF.

In its sample, this clonotype was seen many times. The CDR3 loop reads CASSSTGGPPWSTDTQYF. CDR3 nucleotide sequence: TGCGCCAGCAGCTCAACGGGGGGGCCCCCGTGGAGCACAGATACGCAGTATTTT. The J gene is TRBJ2-3, the V gene TRBV5-1; 8 nucleotides agree with TRBD2. The CDR3 is 18 residues long. Trimming removed 3 bases from V and 0 bases from J; junction bases left unmatched: 12. Germline V gene lookup returns CDR1 SGHRS and CDR2 YFSETQ.

This clonotype was picked up many times. This rearrangement joins TRBV29-1 to TRBJ2-1, with a tentative D call TRBD2 (5 bases). Germline values: CDR1 SQVTM, CDR2 ANQGSEA. The CDR3 spans 13 residues. Trimming left V 6 bases short and J 5 bases short, with 14 bases between. The CDR3 sequence is CSVGKEVHNEQFF. The CDR3 region has the DNA TGCAGCGTGGGTAAGGAGGTGCACAATGAGCAGTTCTTC.

This clonotype has more than one count but fewer than ten. CDR3 in amino acids: CSVEFGVNTEAFF. CDR3 bases: TGCAGCGTTGAGTTTGGGGTTAACACTGAAGCTTTCTTT. V gene TRBV29-1 combines with J gene TRBJ1-1; D gene unclear. CDR1 SQVTM and CDR2 ANQGSEA come from the germline V gene. This CDR3 has 13 amino acids. V lost 3 bases to trimming and J lost 2 bases, with 10 bases between them. The full variable domain, in which reference TRBV29-1 and TRBJ1-1 provide the parts outside the CDR3, is SAVISQKPSRDICQRGTSLTIQCQVDSQVTMMFWYRQQPGQSLTLIATANQGSEATYESGFVIDKFPISRPNLTFSTLTVSNMSPEDSSIYLCSVEFGVNTEAFFGQGTRLTVV.

This clonotype was seen many times. The chain carries TRBV20-1 and TRBJ2-2, with D tentatively TRBD1 (8 bases). The CDR3 spans 13 residues. Per the germline V gene, CDR1 is DFQATT and CDR2 is SNEGSKA (reference sequence). The V end lost 5 bases, the J end lost 5 bases, and 12 bases lay between the germline ends. The chain's CDR3 is CSAYRGGTGELFF. Here the CDR3 DNA reads TGCAGTGCTTACAGGGGGGGTACCGGGGAGCTGTTTTTT.

This clonotype was recorded at least ten times. Relative to the germline gene, one junction end is altered; a read error may explain this. J is TRBJ1-1 and V is TRBV20-1; D call uncertain. Germline V lookup: CDR1 DFQATT, CDR2 SNEGSKA (reference sequence). This CDR3 spans 14 amino acids. The CDR3 nucleotides are TGCAGTGCTAGTGCCCGGTCACTAGACACTGAAGATTTCTTT. This encodes CSASARSLDTEDFF.

This clonotype was recorded at least ten times. The chain couples TRBV18 to TRBJ2-5; D gene uncertain. The CDR3 is 15 amino acids. Germline V gives CDR1 KGHSH, CDR2 LQKENI. V was pared by 3 bases and J by 2 bases, with 13 bases between. CDR3 residues: CASSPSRIIQETQYF. The DNA for the CDR3 is TGTGCCAGCTCACCTTCCAGGATAATACAAGAGACCCAGTACTTC.

This clonotype showed up many times. The V call is TRBV5-1, the J call TRBJ2-1; 10 positions agree with TRBD2. The CDR3 extends over 15 amino acids. V dropped 3 bases and J dropped 4; count of bases not matched to a gene: 4. The germline V gene has CDR1 SGHRS and CDR2 YFSETQ. The CDR3 DNA reads as TGCGCCAGCAGCTCGGGACTAGCGAAGTACAATGAGCAGTTCTTC. It yields the protein CASSSGLAKYNEQFF.

This clonotype was observed a few times. CDR3 nucleotides: TGTGCCAGCAGCTTGACAGGGAAGAACATTCAGTACTTC. Protein sequence: CASSLTGKNIQYF. The V call is TRBV5-4, the J call TRBJ2-4; the D gene is possibly TRBD1 (6 bases). The germline V gene encodes CDR1 SGHNT and CDR2 YYREEE (reference sequence). With 1 base removed from V and 7 bases from J, the gap between germline ends came to 9 bases. This CDR3 comprises 13 residues.

This clonotype was detected many times. The V call is TRBV5-5, the J call TRBJ1-3; D unresolved. Germline CDR1 and CDR2: SGHKS and YYEKEE (reference sequence). This CDR3 region has 14 residues. Trimming removed 0 bases at V and 0 bases at J, with 4 bases between. The CDR3 DNA reads as TGTGCCAGCAGCTTGGTCACCTCTGGAAACACCATATATTTT. Amino acid sequence: CASSLVTSGNTIYF.

This clonotype occurred many times. J is TRBJ1-6 and V is TRBV6-5, with a tentative D call TRBD1 (6 bases). Trimming took 2 bases from V and 7 from J, leaving 18 bases between them. This CDR3 contains 17 residues. CDR1 MNHEY and CDR2 SVGAGI come from the germline V gene. CDR3: CASSYAHPGAGNSPLHF. The CDR3 DNA sequence: TGTGCCAGCAGTTACGCTCATCCGGGGGCCGGGAATTCACCCCTCCACTTT.

This clonotype has a count of ten or more. The rearrangement links TRBV4-2 to TRBJ1-5, with TRBD1 identical over 8 bases. V shed 0 bases and J 3 bases; nucleotides not matched to a gene: 4. Germline CDR1 reads LGHNA; CDR2 reads YNFKEQ. The CDR3 consists of 16 residues. DNA of the CDR3: TGTGCCAGCAGCCAAGATCCGGGACAGGTCAATCAGCCCCAGCATTTT. Translating it yields CASSQDPGQVNQPQHF.

On this clonotype: Since a much larger clone is just one base distant, this may be a read error. This rearrangement joins TRBV10-3 to TRBJ2-7; possibly TRBD2 for D (6 bases). Germline CDR1 ENHRY, CDR2 SYGVKD. This CDR3 spans 13 amino acids. This CDR3 is CAISVVQGGEQHV. The CDR3 nucleotides read TGTGCCATCAGTGTGGTCCAGGGAGGCGAGCAGCACGTC.

This clonotype was recorded at least ten times. The rearrangement uses TRBV12-3 or TRBV12-4 and TRBJ1-5; TRBD1 matches at 7 bases. This CDR3 comprises 13 residues. V gave up 6 bases and J gave up 6 bases; unmatched junction bases: 5. The CDR3 is CASSTGESQPQHF. In DNA, the CDR3 is TGTGCCAGCAGCACAGGGGAGAGTCAGCCCCAGCATTTT.

On this clonotype: The junction and the germline gene differ at one end; a read error may be behind it. This sequence joins TRBV12-3 or TRBV12-4 and TRBJ2-2, with TRBD2 matching 9 bases. This CDR3 is built from 19 residues. In nucleotides, the CDR3 is TGTACCAGCAGTTTGTGGGGAGCGGGGGGAAACGCGAACACCGGGGAGCTGTTTTTT. Protein product: CTSSLWGAGGNANTGELFF.

This clonotype was detected ten times or more. V and J are TRBV6-1 and TRBJ2-7, with D perhaps TRBD1 (5 bases). Germline loops: CDR1 MNHNS, CDR2 SASEGT. This CDR3 contains 14 residues. Trimming stripped 4 bases from V and 2 bases from J, with 12 bases between. CDR3 coding DNA: TGTGCCAGCAGTGGCCGCGACAGAGCCTACGAGCAGTACGTC. It translates to CASSGRDRAYEQYV.

At least ten counts were recorded for this clonotype. V is TRBV5-1 and J is TRBJ2-3; no reliable D call. Trimming pared 0 bases from V and 5 bases from J, leaving 10 bases between. Germline loops: CDR1 SGHRS, CDR2 YFSETQ. CDR3 length: 14 amino acids. The CDR3 protein is CASSLVVVGDTQYF. CDR3 sequence (DNA): TGCGCCAGCAGCTTGGTTGTGGTAGGAGATACGCAGTATTTT. The full variable domain, its missing parts supplied by reference TRBV5-1 and TRBJ2-3, is KAGVTQTPRYLIKTRGQQVTLSCSPISGHRSVSWYQQTPGQGLQFLFEYFSETQRNKGNFPGRFSGRQFSNSRSEMNVSTLELGDSALYLCASSLVVVGDTQYFGPGTRLTVL.

This clonotype was observed many times. The CDR3 reads CASSYSGGNTEAFF. CDR3 DNA sequence: TGTGCCAGCAGTTACTCCGGGGGGAACACTGAAGCTTTCTTT. The chain recombines TRBV6-5 with TRBJ1-1; tentative D call: TRBD1 (5 bases). Germline CDR1 and CDR2: MNHEY and SVGAGI. Trimming removed 0 bases from V and 1 base from J, with 6 bases in between. The CDR3 is 14 amino acids.

This clonotype was detected only a few times. The genes are TRBV15 and TRBJ2-3; perhaps TRBD1 as D (5 bases). V was cut by 0 bases and J by 5 bases, with 12 bases left in between. CDR1 and CDR2 from the germline V gene are LNHNV and YYDKDF (reference sequence). The CDR3 runs 15 residues. CDR3 in amino acids: CATSRDVQGRDTQYF. The CDR3 DNA follows: TGTGCCACCAGCAGAGACGTGCAGGGAAGAGATACGCAGTATTTT.

This clonotype has a count of ten or more. The chain recombines TRBV5-5 with TRBJ1-3; D is perhaps TRBD1 (6 bases). Trimming shortened V by 0 bases and J by 1 base, and 14 bases separated the two germline ends. The germline CDR1 and CDR2 sequences are SGHKS and YYEKEE (reference sequence). CDR3 length: 17 residues. The CDR3 nucleotides read TGTGCCAGCAGCTTGGAATCGACAGGAGTTTCTGGAAACACCATATATTTT. Its protein product is CASSLESTGVSGNTIYF.